Sequencing of this TCR beta chain was carried out in a study of CD8 T cells in Susac syndrome. Study-level results: An acknowledgment was made by the study that its TCR sequencing and HLA analysis involved relatively few individuals.

Remarks on this clonotype: Its antigen remains unknown.

With random hexamers, reverse transcription was performed on roughly 0.5 to 1 ug of RNA. Amplification of TCR beta CDR3 across 54 Vbeta and 13 Jbeta was performed with immunoSEQ multiplex PCR. TCRdb recomputed calls from the immunoSEQ multiplex PCR reads with MiXCR, one row per CDR3 protein. The sample lists some 450,000 distinct CDR3 sequences; around 85% were seen once. Sequencing of TCR beta was undertaken in CD8+ and CD4+ T cells derived from blood. Isolation of CD8+ and CD4+ T cells was performed negatively, whereas enrichment of TEMRA cells was done by FACS. The germline V gene encodes CDR1 GTSNPN and CDR2 SVGIG (reference sequence). The CDR3 loop spans 15 amino acids. Trimming cost V 3 bases and J 4 bases; bases outside gene matches: 7.

This TCR derives from a human donor with multiple sclerosis. The chain has TRBV30 and TRBJ2-1; 9 bases line up with TRBD1. The sequenced sample consisted of CD8+ T cells from PBMCs. The CDR3 loop reads CAWRPDRGFYNEQFF. In nucleotides, the CDR3 is TGTGCCTGGAGGCCGGACAGGGGATTTTACAATGAGCAGTTCTTC.